This T cell receptor beta chain was obtained from a study of blood T cell repertoires in COVID-19. This clone appeared many times. As handled by the study authors: Using reference gene primer amplification, nucleated cell counts were estimated. Sequencing was performed with immunoSEQ multiplex PCR; in TCRdb, only in-frame clones are kept and a portion is missing. V and J calls and clone size come straight from that table; D and trimming were deduced from the DNA. The table has around 200,000 clones, 85% seen once. CDR1 and CDR2 from the germline V gene are LGHDT and YNNKEL (reference sequence). This CDR3 contains 14 residues. V lost 4 bases, J lost 6 bases, and 15 bases lay in between. Cohort 3 recovery required two negative PCRs, clearance, or symptom resolution.

This chain uses TRBV3-1 (or the pseudogene TRBV3-2) with TRBJ2-5; possibly TRBD2 for D (6 bases). Sample: PBMCs or T cells enriched from blood (not recorded which). The receptor was derived from a man in his forties who had recovered from COVID-19. CDR3 region: CASSRRERSQTQYF. In DNA form, the CDR3 reads TGTGCCAGCAGCCGACGGGAGCGGAGTCAGACCCAGTACTTC.